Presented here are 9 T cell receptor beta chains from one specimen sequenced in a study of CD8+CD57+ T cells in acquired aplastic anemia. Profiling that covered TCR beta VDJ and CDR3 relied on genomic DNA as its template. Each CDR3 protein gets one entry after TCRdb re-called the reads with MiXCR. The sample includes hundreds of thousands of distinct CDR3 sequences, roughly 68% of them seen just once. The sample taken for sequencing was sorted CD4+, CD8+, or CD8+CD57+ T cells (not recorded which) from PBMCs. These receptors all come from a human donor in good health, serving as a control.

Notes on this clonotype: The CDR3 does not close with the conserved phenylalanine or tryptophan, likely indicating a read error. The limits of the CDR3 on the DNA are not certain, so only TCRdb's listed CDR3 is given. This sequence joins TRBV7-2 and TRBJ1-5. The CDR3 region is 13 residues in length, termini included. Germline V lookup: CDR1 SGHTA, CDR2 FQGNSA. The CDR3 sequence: CASSWWAGLYEHY.

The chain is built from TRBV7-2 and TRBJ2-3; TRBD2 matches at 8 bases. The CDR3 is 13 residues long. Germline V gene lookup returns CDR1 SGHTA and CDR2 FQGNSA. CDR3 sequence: CGGRLGGGDTQYF. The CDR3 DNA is TGTGGCGGCAGACTCGGGGGGGGCGATACGCAGTATTTT. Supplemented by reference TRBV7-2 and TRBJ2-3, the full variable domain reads GAGVSQSPSNKVTEKGKDVELRCDPISGHTALYWYRQSLGQGLEFLIYFQGNSAPDKSGLPSDRFSAERTGGSVSTLTIQRTQQEDSAVYLCGGRLGGGDTQYFGPGTRLTVL.

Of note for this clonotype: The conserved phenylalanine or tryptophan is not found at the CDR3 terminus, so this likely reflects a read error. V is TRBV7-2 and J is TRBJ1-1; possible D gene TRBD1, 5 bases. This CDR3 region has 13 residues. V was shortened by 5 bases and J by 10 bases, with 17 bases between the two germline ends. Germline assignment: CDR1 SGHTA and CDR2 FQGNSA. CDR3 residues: CASSRDGQRTAFH. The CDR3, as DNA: TGTGCCAGCAGCCGGGACGGGCAAAGGACAGCTTTCCAT.

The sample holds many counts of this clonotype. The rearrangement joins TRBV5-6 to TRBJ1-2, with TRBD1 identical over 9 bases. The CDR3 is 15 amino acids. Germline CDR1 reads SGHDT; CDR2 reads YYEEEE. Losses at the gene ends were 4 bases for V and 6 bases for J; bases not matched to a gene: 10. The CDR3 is CASSNAGTGLDGYTF. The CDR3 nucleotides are TGTGCCAGCAGCAATGCCGGGACAGGGTTGGATGGCTACACCTTC.

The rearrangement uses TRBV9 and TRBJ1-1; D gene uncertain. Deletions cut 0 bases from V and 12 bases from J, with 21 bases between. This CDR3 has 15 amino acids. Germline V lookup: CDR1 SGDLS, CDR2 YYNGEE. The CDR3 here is CASSVVGGNEQYSFF. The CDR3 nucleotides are TGTGCCAGCAGCGTAGTTGGAGGCAACGAGCAGTACTCTTTCTTT.

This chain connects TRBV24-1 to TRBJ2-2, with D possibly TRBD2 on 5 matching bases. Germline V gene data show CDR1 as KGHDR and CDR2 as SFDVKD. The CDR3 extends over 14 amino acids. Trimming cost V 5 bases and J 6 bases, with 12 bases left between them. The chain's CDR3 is CATSVGGTPGELFF. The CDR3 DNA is TGTGCCACCAGTGTAGGAGGCACCCCCGGGGAGCTGTTTTTT.

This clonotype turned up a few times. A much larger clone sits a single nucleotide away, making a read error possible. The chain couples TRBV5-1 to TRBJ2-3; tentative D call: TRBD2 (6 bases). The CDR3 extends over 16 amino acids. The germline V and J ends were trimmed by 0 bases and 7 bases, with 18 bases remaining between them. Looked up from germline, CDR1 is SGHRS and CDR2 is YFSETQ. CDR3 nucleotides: TGCGCCAGCAGCTTGGCGCCTCTCGGCGGGGAAAATACGCAGTATTTT. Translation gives CASSLAPLGGENTQYF.

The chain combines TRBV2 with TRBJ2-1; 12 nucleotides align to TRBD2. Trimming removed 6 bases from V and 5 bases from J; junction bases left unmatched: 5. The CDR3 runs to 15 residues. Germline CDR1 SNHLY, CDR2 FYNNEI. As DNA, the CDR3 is TGTGCCAGCAGAAGGGGACTAGCGGGCGACAATGAGCAGTTCTTC. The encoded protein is CASRRGLAGDNEQFF.

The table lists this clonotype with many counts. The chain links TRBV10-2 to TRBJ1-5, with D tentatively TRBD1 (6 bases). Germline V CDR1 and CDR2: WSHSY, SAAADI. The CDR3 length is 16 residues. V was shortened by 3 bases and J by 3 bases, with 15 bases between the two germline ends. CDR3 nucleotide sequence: TGCGCCAGCAGTGACCGTTCAGGGGCCGCCAATCAGCCCCAGCATTTT. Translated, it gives CASSDRSGAANQPQHF.